This T cell receptor (beta chain) was profiled in a study of OX40 agonist ivuxolimab in advanced cancers. Overall study results and limits: Compared with CD4+, CD8+ T cells on average had more expanded clones.

Comment on this clone: Its antigen remains unknown.

Assay used: immunoSEQ multiplex PCR; TCRdb lists only in-frame clones, some missing. This table holds tens of thousands of clones, roughly 84% found once. The clonotype originates from an adult with an advanced solid tumor such as melanoma, head and neck, liver or kidney cancer. Sample: CD4+ or CD8+ T cells sorted from blood, taken in a trial of the OX40 agonist ivuxolimab.

The CDR3 sequence is CASRDGTGGYGYTF. CDR3 DNA sequence: TGCGCCAGCAGGGACGGGACAGGGGGCTATGGCTACACCTTC. This chain joins TRBV5-1 and TRBJ1-2; 11 nucleotides agree with TRBD1. From germline, CDR1 is SGHRS and CDR2 YFSETQ. Trimming took 5 bases from V and 4 from J; bases not matched to a gene: 4. This CDR3 is 14 amino acids long. The entire variable domain, with the rest obtained from reference TRBV5-1 and TRBJ1-2, is as follows: KAGVTQTPRYLIKTRGQQVTLSCSPISGHRSVSWYQQTPGQGLQFLFEYFSETQRNKGNFPGRFSGRQFSNSRSEMNVSTLELGDSALYLCASRDGTGGYGYTFGSGTRLTVV.